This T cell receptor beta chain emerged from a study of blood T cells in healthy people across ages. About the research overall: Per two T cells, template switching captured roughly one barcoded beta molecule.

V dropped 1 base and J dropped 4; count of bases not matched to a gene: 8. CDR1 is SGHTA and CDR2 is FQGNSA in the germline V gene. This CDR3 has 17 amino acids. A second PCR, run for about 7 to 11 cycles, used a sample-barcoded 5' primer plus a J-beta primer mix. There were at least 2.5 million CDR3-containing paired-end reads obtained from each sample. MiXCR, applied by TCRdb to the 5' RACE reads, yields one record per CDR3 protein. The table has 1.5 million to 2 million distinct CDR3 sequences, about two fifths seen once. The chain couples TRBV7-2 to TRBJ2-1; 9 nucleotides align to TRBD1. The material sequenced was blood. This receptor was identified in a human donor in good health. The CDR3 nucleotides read TGTGCCAGCAGCTTAGGGGCAGGACAGGGGACGTACAATGAGCAGTTCTTC. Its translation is CASSLGAGQGTYNEQFF.